The subject of this entry is one TCR beta chain. This CDR3 is 13 amino acids long. Germline V gene lookup returns CDR1 SGHAT and CDR2 FQDESV (reference sequence). V was cut by 8 bases and J by 8 bases, with 16 bases left in between. PCR was performed a second time for about 6 to 11 cycles using a sample-barcoded 5' primer and a J-beta primer mix. TCRdb reprocessed the 5' RACE reads via MiXCR and lists one record per CDR3 protein. The table records almost 1 million distinct CDR3 sequences, roughly 51% of them present only once. The sample originates from a study of blood T cells in healthy people across ages. Healthy individuals of Caucasian origin from Russia, aged 6 to 90, served as donors.

The source is a woman aged 60-70 years in good health. The sequencing sample was made of blood. V gene TRBV11-1 combines with J gene TRBJ2-1; D remains unclear. CDR3 residues: CASGPTPDDEQFF. The CDR3 nucleotides are TGTGCCAGCGGTCCCACGCCAGACGATGAGCAGTTCTTC. The entire variable domain, with the rest obtained from reference TRBV11-1 and TRBJ2-1, is as follows: EAEVAQSPRYKITEKSQAVAFWCDPISGHATLYWYRQILGQGPELLVQFQDESVVDDSQLPKDRFSAERLKGVDSTLKIQPAELGDSAMYLCASGPTPDDEQFFGPGTRLTVL.